This entry concerns a single T cell receptor beta chain. PCR involved 60 Vbeta and 13 Jbeta primers. Generated by immunoSEQ multiplex PCR, the TCRdb table keeps only in-frame clones and is missing some. The sample holds about 180,000 clones, approximately 80% seen once. The data were obtained in a study of cytomegalovirus exposure and HLA in healthy donors. Everyone who donated was a healthy bone marrow donor. Germline V gives CDR1 MNHEY, CDR2 SVGAGI. This CDR3 contains 14 residues. Trimming took 6 bases from V and 8 from J, leaving 19 bases between them. Sequencing was carried out using PBMCs. The chain couples TRBV6-5 to TRBJ1-2; weak D call: TRBD1 (6 bases). This sequence was found in a man aged 18 to 30 in good health and CMV-seronegative. The CDR3 region has the DNA TGTGCCAGCAGCCCCGGGGGGGCGATCGGCGGCTACACCTTC. This gives the protein CASSPGGAIGGYTF.